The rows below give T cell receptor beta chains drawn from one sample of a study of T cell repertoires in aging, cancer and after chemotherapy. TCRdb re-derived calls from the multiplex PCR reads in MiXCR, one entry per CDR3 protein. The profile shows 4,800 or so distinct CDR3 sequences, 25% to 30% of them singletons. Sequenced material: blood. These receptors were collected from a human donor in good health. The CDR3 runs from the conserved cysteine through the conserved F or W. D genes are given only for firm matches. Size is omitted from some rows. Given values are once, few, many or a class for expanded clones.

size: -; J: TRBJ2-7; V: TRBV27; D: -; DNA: TGTGCCAGCAGTTTCTCCAGAACTTACGAGCAGTACTTC; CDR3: CASSFSRTYEQYF
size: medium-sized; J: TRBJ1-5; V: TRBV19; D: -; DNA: TGTGCCAGTAGTATAGGGGAAAGCAATCAGCCCCAGCATTTT; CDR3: CASSIGESNQPQHF
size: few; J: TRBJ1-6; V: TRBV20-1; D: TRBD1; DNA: TGCAGTGCTAGACAGACAGGGGGTAATTCACCCCTCCACTTT; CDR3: CSARQTGGNSPLHF
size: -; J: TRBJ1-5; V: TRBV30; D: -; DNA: TGTGCCTGGACGACGGGTCGGGGCAATCAGCCCCAGCATTTT; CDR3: CAWTTGRGNQPQHF
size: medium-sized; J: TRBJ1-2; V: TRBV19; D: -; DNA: TGTGCCAGTAGTATAGTGGGTACTGACTCTGGCTACACCTTC; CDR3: CASSIVGTDSGYTF
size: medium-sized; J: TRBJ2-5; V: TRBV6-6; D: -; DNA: TGTGCCAGCAGTTGGGGACAAGTAGAGACCCAGTACTTC; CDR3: CASSWGQVETQYF
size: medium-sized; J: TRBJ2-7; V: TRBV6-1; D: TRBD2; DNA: TGTGCCAGCCGCAGCCCTACTAGCGGGAGTAAGAGAGGCGAGCAGTACTTC; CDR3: CASRSPTSGSKRGEQYF
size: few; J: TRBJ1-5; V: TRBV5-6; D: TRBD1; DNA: TGTGCCAGCAGCTTTGGGACAGTCCTCCCCCAGCCCCAGCATTTT; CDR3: CASSFGTVLPQPQHF
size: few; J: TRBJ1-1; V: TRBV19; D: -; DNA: TGTGCCAGTAGTATAAAGCCGCTTCCAAACACTGAAGCTTTCTTT; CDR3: CASSIKPLPNTEAFF
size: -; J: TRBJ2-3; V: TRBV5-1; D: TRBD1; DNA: TGCGCCAGCAGCTTGGAGGGGGCTCATCTGGGAGATACGCAGTATTTT; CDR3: CASSLEGAHLGDTQYF
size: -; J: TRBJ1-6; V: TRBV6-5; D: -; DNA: TGTGCCTGTCTGGGGGGCGCCTTTTCACCCCTCCACTTT; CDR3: CACLGGAFSPLHF
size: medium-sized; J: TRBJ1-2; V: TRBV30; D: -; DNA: TGTGCCTGGACCGCAACTTCAGCGTTGGATGGCTACACCTTC; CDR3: CAWTATSALDGYTF
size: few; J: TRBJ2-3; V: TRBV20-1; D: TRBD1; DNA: TGCAGTGCTAGTGAGGACAGGGGCACAGATACGCAGTATTTT; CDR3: CSASEDRGTDTQYF
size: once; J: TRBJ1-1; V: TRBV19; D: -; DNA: TGTGCCAGTAGTTCCCAGGGGAACACTGAAGCTTTCTTT; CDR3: CASSSQGNTEAFF
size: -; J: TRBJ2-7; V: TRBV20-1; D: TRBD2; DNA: TGCAGTGCTAGAGGGCCCAGCGGGGTCTACGAGCAGTACTTC; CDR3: CSARGPSGVYEQYF
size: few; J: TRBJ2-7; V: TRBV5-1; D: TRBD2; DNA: TGCGCCAGCACACAGACTAGCTCCCACGAGCAGTACTTC; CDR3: CASTQTSSHEQYF
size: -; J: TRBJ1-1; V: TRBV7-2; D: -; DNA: TGTGCCAGCAGCATAAAAAACCCCGGAGGGGACACTGAAGCTTTCTTT; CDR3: CASSIKNPGGDTEAFF
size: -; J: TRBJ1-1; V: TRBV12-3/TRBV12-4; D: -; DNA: TGTGCCAGCAACATGCAGCCGAACACTGAAGCTTTCTTT; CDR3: CASNMQPNTEAFF
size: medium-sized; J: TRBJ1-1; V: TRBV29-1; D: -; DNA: TGCAGCGTTGGGGGTATGAACACTGAAGCTTTCTTT; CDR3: CSVGGMNTEAFF
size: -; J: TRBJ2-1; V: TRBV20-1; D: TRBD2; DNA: TGCAGTGCTAGGGGGGAAGTAACGGGAGGTCAAACTAATGAGCAGTTCTTC; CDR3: CSARGEVTGGQTNEQFF
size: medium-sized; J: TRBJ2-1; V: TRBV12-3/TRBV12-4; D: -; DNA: TGTGCCAGCAGTTTAAGGGTTGAGCAGTTCTTC; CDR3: CASSLRVEQFF
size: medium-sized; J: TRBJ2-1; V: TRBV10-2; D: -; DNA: TGCGCCAGCAGTGGTACGACTAGCAATGAGCAGTTCTTC; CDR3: CASSGTTSNEQFF
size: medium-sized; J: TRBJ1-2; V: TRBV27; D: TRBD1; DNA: TGTGCCAGCAGTTTAGCGGACAGGTTGTATGGCTACACCTTC; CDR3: CASSLADRLYGYTF
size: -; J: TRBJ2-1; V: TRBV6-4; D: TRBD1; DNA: TGTGCCAGCAGTGACACGGGACAGTCCTACAATGAGCAGTTCTTC; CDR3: CASSDTGQSYNEQFF
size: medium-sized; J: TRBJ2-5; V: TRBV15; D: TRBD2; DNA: TGTGCCACCAGCAGAGATCAGGTCCTAGCGGGAGGTCAAGAGACCCAGTACTTC; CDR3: CATSRDQVLAGGQETQYF
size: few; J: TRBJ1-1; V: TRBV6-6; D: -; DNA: TGTGCCAGCAGTCCGCGGGTGGGGGAGCCGAACACTGAAGCTTTCTTT; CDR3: CASSPRVGEPNTEAFF
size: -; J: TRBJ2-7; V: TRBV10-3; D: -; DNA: TGTGCCATCAGTGAGTATACAGGACCTATGGAGCAGTACTTC; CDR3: CAISEYTGPMEQYF
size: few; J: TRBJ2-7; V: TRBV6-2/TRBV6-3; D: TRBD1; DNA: TGTGCCAGCAGCCTACCCCCCGGGACAGGGTCCTACGAGCAGTACTTC; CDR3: CASSLPPGTGSYEQYF
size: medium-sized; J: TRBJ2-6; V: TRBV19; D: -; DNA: TGTGCCAGCTCACCCGGGGGCTCTGGGGCCAACGTCCTGACTTTC; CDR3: CASSPGGSGANVLTF
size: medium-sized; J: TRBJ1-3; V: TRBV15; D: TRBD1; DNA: TGTGCCACCAGCAGGGGACAGGCCTTGCTCTCTGGAAACACCATATATTTT; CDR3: CATSRGQALLSGNTIYF
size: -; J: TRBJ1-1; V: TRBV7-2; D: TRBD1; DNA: TGTGCCAGCAGCTCACCGGGACAGGGGGCGAACACTGAAGCTTTCTTT; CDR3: CASSSPGQGANTEAFF
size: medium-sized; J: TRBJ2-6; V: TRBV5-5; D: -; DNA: TGTGCCAGCAGCTTGGAGGGCTTTGGGGCCAACGTCCTGACTTTC; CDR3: CASSLEGFGANVLTF
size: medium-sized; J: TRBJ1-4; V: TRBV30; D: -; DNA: TGTGCCTGGAGGCGAGGGAGGGAAAAACTGTTTTTT; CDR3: CAWRRGREKLFF
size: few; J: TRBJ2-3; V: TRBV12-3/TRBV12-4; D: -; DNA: TGTGCCAGCAGTTTTCGAGATACGCAGTATTTT; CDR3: CASSFRDTQYF
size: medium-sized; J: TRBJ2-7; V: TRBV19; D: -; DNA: TGTGCCAGCCGATCGGACAGAGCCTCCTACGAGCAGTACTTC; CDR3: CASRSDRASYEQYF
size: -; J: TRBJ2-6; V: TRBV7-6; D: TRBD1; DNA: TGTGCCAGCAGCCCTCAAACCGGGACAGGGGGTCGAGCCGGGGCCAACGTCCTGACTTTC; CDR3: CASSPQTGTGGRAGANVLTF
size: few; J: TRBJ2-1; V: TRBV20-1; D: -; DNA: TGCAGTGCCCACGCTGCATCAGAGGACAATGAGCAGTTCTTC; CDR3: CSAHAASEDNEQFF
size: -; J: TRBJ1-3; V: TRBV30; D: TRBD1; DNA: TGTGGTCTATCACAGGGGGCGAAAGGAAACACCATATATTTT; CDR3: CGLSQGAKGNTIYF
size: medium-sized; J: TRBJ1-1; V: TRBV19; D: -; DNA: TGTGCCAGTAAGGAGGAACGTTACCTCACTGAAGCTTTCTTT; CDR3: CASKEERYLTEAFF
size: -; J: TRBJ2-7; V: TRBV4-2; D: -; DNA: TGCGCCAGCAGCCCGGACAACTCTTTGACCTACGAGCAGTACTTC; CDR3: CASSPDNSLTYEQYF
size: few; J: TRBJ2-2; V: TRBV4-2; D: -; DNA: TGTGCCAGCAGCCAAATGGGCCAGGGGAGCACCGGGGAGCTGTTTTTT; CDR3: CASSQMGQGSTGELFF
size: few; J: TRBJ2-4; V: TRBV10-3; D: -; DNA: TGTGCCATCAGTGGGGCTAGTGGACACTTC; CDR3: CAISGASGHF
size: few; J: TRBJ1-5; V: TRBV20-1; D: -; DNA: TGCAGGGGTAAAAATCAGCCCCAGCATTTT; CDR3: CRGKNQPQHF
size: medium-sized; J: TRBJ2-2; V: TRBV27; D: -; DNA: TGTGCCAGCAGTTTAGGAGCGCTCACCGGGGAGCTGTTTTTT; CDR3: CASSLGALTGELFF
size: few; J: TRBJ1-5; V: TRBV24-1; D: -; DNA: TGTGCCACCCTGAGGGAGGGACCGGGTCAGCCCCAGCATTTT; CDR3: CATLREGPGQPQHF
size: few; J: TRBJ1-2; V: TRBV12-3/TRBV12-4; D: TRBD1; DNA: TGTGCCAGCACCGTTGACCGGGACAGGGGGCTTGGCTACACCTTC; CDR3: CASTVDRDRGLGYTF
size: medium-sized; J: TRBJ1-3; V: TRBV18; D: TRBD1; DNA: TGTGCCAGCTCACCGATAGGACAGGGGGACACCATATATTTT; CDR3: CASSPIGQGDTIYF
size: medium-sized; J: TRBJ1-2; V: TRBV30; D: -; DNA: TGTGCCTGGAGGGGGTCCCGGGGGATAGGCTATGGCTACACCTTC; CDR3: CAWRGSRGIGYGYTF
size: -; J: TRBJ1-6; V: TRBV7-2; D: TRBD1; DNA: TGTGCCAGCAGCCGGACAGGGGATAATTCACCCCTCCACTTT; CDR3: CASSRTGDNSPLHF
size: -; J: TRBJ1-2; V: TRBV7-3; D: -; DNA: TGTGCCTCGAGTCCGGGGTCTTCGGGCGACTATGGCTACACCTTC; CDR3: CASSPGSSGDYGYTF
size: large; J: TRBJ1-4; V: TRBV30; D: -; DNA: TGTGCCTGGAGCGCGGGGGAAAAACTGTTTTTT; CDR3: CAWSAGEKLFF
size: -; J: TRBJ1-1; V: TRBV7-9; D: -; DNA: TGTGCCAGCAGCTCTTCTTTTGGACGGCGAATGAACACTGAAGCTTTCTTT; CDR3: CASSSSFGRRMNTEAFF
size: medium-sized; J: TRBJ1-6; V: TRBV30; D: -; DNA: TGTGCCTGGAGTGAGGCCGGACGAGGATCACCCCTCCACTTT; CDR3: CAWSEAGRGSPLHF
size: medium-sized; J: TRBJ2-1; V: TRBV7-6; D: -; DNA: TGTGCCAGCAGCTTAGAGGGGGGTGAGCAGTTCTTC; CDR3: CASSLEGGEQFF
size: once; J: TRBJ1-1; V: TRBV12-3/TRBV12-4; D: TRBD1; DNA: TGTGCCAGCAGTTCCCAGGGGGGGAACACTGAAGCTTTCTTT; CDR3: CASSSQGGNTEAFF